The 4 T cell receptor beta chains below come from one sample, sequenced in a study of T-cell reconstitution after alpha-beta-depleted transplantation in children. Unique molecular identifiers were incorporated during preparation of the TCRbeta library. MiXCR, run by TCRdb on the PCR reads, gives a single entry per CDR3 protein. The repertoire consists of fewer than 550,000 distinct CDR3 sequences, with more than 9.5% occurring once and the leading ten covering less than 15%. The sample was PBMCs, mostly from graft donor cells, taken 180 days after TCRalphabeta/CD19-depleted stem cell transplant. These TCRs come from a female patient aged 2-10 years who had a stem cell transplant for aplastic anemia, so the T cells may come from the graft donor.

This clonotype was counted ten times or more. The CDR3 DNA reads TGTGCCAGCAGCTTGGGGTACAGCTCTGGAAACACCATATATTTT. It encodes CASSLGYSSGNTIYF. V usage is TRBV5-8 and J usage is TRBJ1-3; no reliable D call. The CDR3 extends over 15 amino acids. The ends were cut back, 0 bases at V and 0 bases at J, with 7 bases in the middle. CDR1 is SGHTS, CDR2 YDEGEE, per germline.

V is TRBV10-3 and J is TRBJ1-1; D is uncertain. Germline V gene lookup returns CDR1 ENHRY and CDR2 SYGVKD. The CDR3 runs to 12 residues. V lost 6 bases and J lost 0, with 5 bases in between. CDR3 protein: CAISTMNTEAFF. The CDR3 region has the DNA TGTGCCATCAGCACCATGAACACTGAAGCTTTCTTT.

This clonotype was picked up many times. One end of the junction varies from germline; a read error may be responsible. The J gene is TRBJ2-3, the V gene TRBV7-9; the D is unclear. Germline CDR1 reads SEHNR; CDR2 reads FQNEAQ (reference sequence). The CDR3 has 9 residues. The CDR3: CASSFWDHF. CDR3 sequence (DNA): TGTGCCAGCAGCTTCTGGGATCATTTT.

The CDR3 sequence is CASSEYPWGRTEAFF. The CDR3 DNA reads as TGTGCCAGCAGTGAATATCCCTGGGGACGAACTGAAGCTTTCTTT. This chain links TRBV25-1 with TRBJ1-1, with D possibly TRBD1 on 5 matching bases. The germline gives CDR1 MGHDK, CDR2 SYGVNS. The CDR3 is 15 residues long. V shed 0 bases and J shed 5 bases, with 13 bases lying between them.